The clone carrying this T cell receptor beta chain has a handful of counts. The antigen remains unidentified. These data are taken from a study of tumor-infiltrating lymphocytes in primary liver carcinoma. Study-level results: Because of bulk unsorted sampling, CD4+ and CD8+ repertoires were not subjected to comparison.

The authors took blood RNA from unsorted whole blood and also extracted germline DNA. It was before surgery that around 3.7 milliliters of peripheral blood were collected. Starting from 500 ng of total RNA, TCR beta cDNA was produced with a primer in the constant region. What produced the TCR beta libraries was three nested multiplex PCR rounds using slightly modified ARM-PCR. The first two PCR rounds, around 10 cycles each, used TRBV1-TRBV30 forward primers and a C-beta reverse primer. TCRdb used MiXCR to reprocess the multiplex PCR reads, holding one entry per CDR3 protein. Among 310,000 or so distinct CDR3 sequences listed, roughly three fifths were seen once. The CDR3 loop spans 14 amino acids. CDR1 MDHEN and CDR2 SYDVKM come from the germline V gene. With 5 bases clipped from V and 8 bases from J, the junction kept 10 bases outside the gene matches.

This rearrangement joins TRBV28 to TRBJ1-2, with TRBD1 matching over 8 bases. This receptor was identified in a woman in her 30s with primary liver carcinoma and hepatitis B virus infection. The specimen was peripheral blood. The CDR3 sequence is CASSLRTGPSGYTF. CDR3 sequence (DNA): TGTGCCAGCAGTCTTAGGACAGGGCCATCCGGCTACACCTTC.